The 21 T cell receptor beta chains in this list originate from one sample, sequenced in a study of cytomegalovirus exposure and HLA in healthy donors. PCR was performed using 60 Vbeta and 13 Jbeta primers. TCRdb keeps only in-frame clones here, not all; method: immunoSEQ multiplex PCR. The data show 120,000 to 150,000 clones, with 61% seen just once and roughly 1.8% held by the top ten. Material: PBMCs. These receptors all come from a male donor in good health and CMV-seronegative.

This clone was seen a handful of times. The CDR3 DNA reads TGTGCCAGTAGTATCTCCCCGGTACGTTCATACTCCTATAATTCACCCCTCCACTTT. As protein: CASSISPVRSYSYNSPLHF. The chain links TRBV19 to TRBJ1-6; D call uncertain. Per germline, CDR1 LNHDA and CDR2 SQIVND (reference sequence). V was cut by 3 bases and J by 0 bases, with 18 bases left in between. This CDR3 is built from 19 residues. Full variable domain (missing parts from reference TRBV19 and TRBJ1-6): DGGITQSPKYLFRKEGQNVTLSCEQNLNHDAMYWYRQDPGQGLRLIYYSQIVNDFQKGDIAEGYSVSREKKESFPLTVTSAQKNPTAFYLCASSISPVRSYSYNSPLHFGNGTRLTVT.

This clone has just a few counts. The chain links TRBV10-1 to TRBJ2-3; D is unclear. V lost 5 bases and J lost 6, with 12 bases in between. The CDR3 contains 13 residues. CDR1 WNHNN and CDR2 SYGVQD come from the germline V gene (reference sequence). The CDR3 is CASSSAVVDTQYF. The CDR3 DNA reads as TGCGCCAGCAGTAGCGCCGTTGTGGATACGCAGTATTTT.

Points on this clone: The sample carries other DNA sequences with the same CDR3. This sequence joins TRBV6-5 and TRBJ2-7; 9 positions agree with TRBD1. The CDR3 consists of 15 residues. Looked up from germline, CDR1 is MNHEY and CDR2 is SVGAGI. The trim removed 0 bases at V and 1 base at J, leaving 1 base unmatched. The CDR3 region is CASSYSGQGSYEQYF. The CDR3 region has the DNA TGTGCCAGCAGTTACTCGGGACAGGGATCCTACGAGCAGTACTTC.

This clone was counted only a few times. V is TRBV18 and J is TRBJ1-5, with D perhaps TRBD1 (5 bases). This CDR3 has 17 amino acids. Germline V CDR1 and CDR2: KGHSH, LQKENI. Trimming left V 1 base short and J 3 bases short, with 16 bases between. The DNA for the CDR3 is TGTGCCAGCTCACCACAAAATTCGGGACTAGACAATCAGCCCCAGCATTTT. Its translation: CASSPQNSGLDNQPQHF.

This chain uses TRBV28 with TRBJ1-6; D is ambiguous. CDR1 is MDHEN, CDR2 SYDVKM, per germline. The ends were cut back, 7 bases at V and 7 bases at J, with 11 bases in the middle. The CDR3 is 13 residues long. The CDR3 DNA follows: TGTGCCAGCACCAATGTTCGGAATTCACCCCTCCACTTT. It is translated as CASTNVRNSPLHF.

This sequence joins TRBV28 and TRBJ2-3; 10 bases map to TRBD1. The germline V gene encodes CDR1 MDHEN and CDR2 SYDVKM. V shed 5 bases, J shed 4 bases, and the junction held 9 bases outside the gene matches. The CDR3 spans 16 residues. In nucleotides, the CDR3 is TGTGCCAGCAGTCCCGCCGGGACAGGGGTCCCAGATACGCAGTATTTT. Protein: CASSPAGTGVPDTQYF.

This clone was counted between two and nine times. V and J are TRBV15 and TRBJ2-3, with unresolved D. The CDR3 runs 12 residues. Germline V gene data show CDR1 as LNHNV and CDR2 as YYDKDF (reference sequence). Trimming removed 2 bases at V and 3 bases at J, with 3 bases between. The CDR3 sequence: CATSRPTDTQYF. The CDR3 region has the DNA TGTGCCACCAGCAGACCTACAGATACGCAGTATTTT.

This clone was counted only a few times. V gene TRBV18 combines with J gene TRBJ2-5; a weak D match, TRBD2 (5 bases). Trimming cost V 2 bases and J 3 bases, with 13 bases left between them. CDR3 size: 15 residues. Germline CDR1 is KGHSH and CDR2 is LQKENI. The CDR3 DNA is TGTGCCAGCTCACCAAATCCGGGAACTAAAGAGACCCAGTACTTC. It is translated as CASSPNPGTKETQYF.

The chain has TRBV7-2 and TRBJ1-6, with 8 bases aligning to TRBD1. V gave up 4 bases and J gave up 9 bases; unmatched junction bases: 8. The length of the CDR3 is 15 residues. Germline loops: CDR1 SGHTA, CDR2 FQGNSA. The DNA for the CDR3 is TGTGCCAGCAGCTCGCGTCCAGGGGGCGGTTCACCCCTCCACTTT. Translating it yields CASSSRPGGGSPLHF.

The chain is built from TRBV9 and TRBJ2-5; 8 bases map to TRBD2. This CDR3 comprises 14 residues. Germline V lookup: CDR1 SGDLS, CDR2 YYNGEE. Trimming cost V 0 bases and J 3 bases; bases outside gene matches: 1. The CDR3 region has the DNA TGTGCCAGCAGCGTAGGAGCGGGGGAAGAGACCCAGTACTTC. It is translated as CASSVGAGEETQYF.

J is TRBJ2-1 and V is TRBV7-2; 9 nucleotides line up with TRBD1. The CDR3 loop spans 15 amino acids. Losses at the gene ends were 1 base for V and 8 bases for J; bases not matched to a gene: 6. Germline lookup yields CDR1 SGHTA and CDR2 FQGNSA. The CDR3 coding sequence is TGTGCCAGCAGCTTAGTGTACAGGGGGCGCGATGAGCAGTTCTTC. It specifies CASSLVYRGRDEQFF.

The chain uses TRBV19 and TRBJ2-7, with 9 nucleotides matching TRBD1. Trimming at V came to 5 bases and at J to 4 bases, leaving 9 bases not matched to a gene. CDR1 and CDR2 (germline): LNHDA, SQIVND (reference sequence). The CDR3 sequence is 15 residues long. CDR3 sequence: CASSRGTGHLYEQYF. CDR3 nucleotide sequence: TGTGCCAGTAGTCGGGGGACAGGGCACTTATACGAGCAGTACTTC.

This chain joins TRBV6-5 and TRBJ2-1; the D gene is possibly TRBD2 (6 bases). This CDR3 is 14 amino acids long. The germline V and J ends were trimmed by 1 base and 7 bases, with 11 bases remaining between them. Per the germline V gene, CDR1 is MNHEY and CDR2 is SVGAGI. The chain's CDR3 is CASSYFGGLNEQFF. The CDR3 DNA reads as TGTGCCAGCAGTTACTTCGGGGGATTGAATGAGCAGTTCTTC.

The chain is built from TRBV7-2 and TRBJ2-1; 8 bases fit TRBD2. The trim removed 2 bases at V and 3 bases at J, leaving 6 bases unmatched. The CDR3 totals 16 residues. Germline-derived CDR1 and CDR2 are SGHTA and FQGNSA. CDR3 in amino acids: CASSLRPGGGYNEQFF. The CDR3 region has the DNA TGTGCCAGCAGCTTACGTCCCGGGGGGGGCTACAATGAGCAGTTCTTC.

The J gene is TRBJ2-3, the V gene TRBV9; possible D gene TRBD1, 5 bases. Trimming pared 0 bases from V and 0 bases from J, leaving 8 bases between. The CDR3 is made up of 15 amino acids. Germline V gives CDR1 SGDLS, CDR2 YYNGEE. This CDR3 is CASSVGQGSTDTQYF. In nucleotides, the CDR3 is TGTGCCAGCAGCGTAGGTCAGGGAAGCACAGATACGCAGTATTTT.

V gene TRBV19 combines with J gene TRBJ1-5; 8 bases are shared with TRBD1. V trimming: 1 base; J trimming: 5 bases; junction bases outside the gene matches: 7. The CDR3 runs 16 residues. CDR1 LNHDA and CDR2 SQIVND come from the germline V gene (reference sequence). The DNA of the CDR3 is TGTGCCAGTAGTATAGTCTGGACAGGGACCGATCAGCCCCAGCATTTT. Its protein is CASSIVWTGTDQPQHF.

The chain carries TRBV2 and TRBJ1-6; D gene ambiguous. V lost 6 bases and J 3 bases, leaving 6 bases between the germline ends. CDR3 length equals 13 residues. Germline values: CDR1 SNHLY, CDR2 FYNNEI. The CDR3 bases are TGTGCCAGCAGGGCAGACTATAATTCACCCCTCCACTTT. Residues: CASRADYNSPLHF.

The V gene is TRBV6-1, the J gene TRBJ1-5; D is ambiguous. Trimming pared 7 bases from V and 2 bases from J, leaving 15 bases between. The CDR3 is 15 amino acids. Germline loops: CDR1 MNHNS, CDR2 SASEGT. The CDR3: CASTSQLGGNQPQHF. As DNA, the CDR3 is TGTGCCAGCACCTCCCAGTTGGGAGGCAATCAGCCCCAGCATTTT.

The V gene is TRBV6-5, the J gene TRBJ1-6; D is perhaps TRBD1 (5 bases). The CDR3 covers 15 residues. Trimming removed 7 bases from V and 7 bases from J, with 17 bases in between. From germline, CDR1 is MNHEY and CDR2 SVGAGI. CDR3 bases: TGTGCCAGCACCCGAAGGCAGGGTTTCAATTCACCCCTCCACTTT. Translated, it gives CASTRRQGFNSPLHF.

The rearrangement uses TRBV4-3 and TRBJ2-7, with 8 bases fitting TRBD2. CDR3 length: 15 amino acids. With V trimmed by 4 bases and J by 2 bases, 7 bases remained unmatched. Germline CDR1 and CDR2: LGHNA and YSLEER. The chain's CDR3 is CASSPGVAGTYEQYF. The CDR3 bases are TGCGCCAGCAGCCCGGGGGTAGCGGGGACCTACGAGCAGTACTTC.

As regards this clone: This sample includes further DNA sequences coding for the same CDR3. CDR3 coding DNA: TGTGCCAGCAGCCGGGACAGCCACACTGAAGCTTTCTTT. Its translation is CASSRDSHTEAFF. This rearrangement joins TRBV2 to TRBJ1-1, with 7 bases identical to TRBD1. J gave up 3 bases and V 6 bases, and 4 bases lay outside the gene matches. CDR3 length equals 13 residues. Looked up from germline, CDR1 is SNHLY and CDR2 is FYNNEI. Full variable domain (missing parts from reference TRBV2 and TRBJ1-1): EPEVTQTPSHQVTQMGQEVILRCVPISNHLYFYWYRQILGQKVEFLVSFYNNEISEKSEIFDDQFSVERPDGSNFTLKIRSTKLEDSAMYFCASSRDSHTEAFFGQGTRLTVV.